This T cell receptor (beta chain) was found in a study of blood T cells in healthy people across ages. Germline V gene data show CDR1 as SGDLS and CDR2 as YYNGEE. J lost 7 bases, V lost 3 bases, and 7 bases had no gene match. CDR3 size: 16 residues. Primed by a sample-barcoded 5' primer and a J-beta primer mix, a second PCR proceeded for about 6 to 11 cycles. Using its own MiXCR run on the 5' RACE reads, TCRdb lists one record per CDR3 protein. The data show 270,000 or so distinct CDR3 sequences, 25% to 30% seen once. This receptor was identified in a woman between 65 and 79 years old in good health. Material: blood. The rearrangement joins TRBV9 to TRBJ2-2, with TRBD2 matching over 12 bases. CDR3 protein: CASSAPGLAGRGELFF. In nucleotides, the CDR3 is TGTGCCAGCAGCGCCCCGGGACTAGCGGGCCGCGGGGAGCTGTTTTTT.